This T cell receptor beta chain was captured by sequencing in a study of blood T cell repertoires in COVID-19. Study overall: Both acute and convalescent COVID-19 samples were obtained from the United States, Italy and Spain. PBMCs, B-cell-depleted T cells, or T cells provided the cDNA or gDNA that made up the material.

Germline values: CDR1 GTSNPN, CDR2 SVGIG (reference sequence). V dropped 0 bases and J dropped 7 bases, with 9 bases sitting between them. The CDR3 is 13 amino acids. Source study methods: Nucleated cell number was recorded as an estimate derived from reference gene primer amplification. TCRdb keeps only in-frame clones here, not all; method: immunoSEQ multiplex PCR. The V and J calls and clone size were taken over from that table, and D and trimming were inferred from the DNA. Of 470,000 or so clones listed, roughly 85% are singletons. Sequencing was done on a sample of peripheral blood. The V call is TRBV30, the J call TRBJ1-4; no definite D call. This receptor was identified in a human donor in a cohort sampled during active COVID-19. CDR3 sequence reads: CAWSVYGSEKLFF. The CDR3 nucleotides read TGTGCCTGGAGTGTATATGGGAGTGAAAAACTGTTTTTT.